One and the same sample provided the 2 T cell receptor beta chains below, sequenced in a study of cytomegalovirus exposure and HLA in healthy donors. Repertoires were generated with immunoSEQ multiplex PCR, while TCRdb's copy carries only in-frame clones and drops some. The data show 150,000 to 200,000 clones, 86% seen once. Sequenced material: PBMCs. These receptors originate from a man in his late teens or twenties in good health and CMV-seropositive.

This clone was counted a single time. The chain carries TRBV5-4 and TRBJ1-3, with 7 positions matching TRBD1. Looked up from germline, CDR1 is SGHNT and CDR2 is YYREEE (reference sequence). The CDR3 contains 16 residues. The junction had 11 bases not matched to a gene; V was cut back by 7 bases and J by 1 base. The CDR3 protein is CASGTQGGTSGNTIYF. The CDR3 DNA reads as TGTGCCAGCGGGACGCAGGGGGGAACGTCTGGAAACACCATATATTTT.

This chain links TRBV19 with TRBJ2-1, with D possibly matching TRBD2 (5 bases). The CDR3 extends over 13 amino acids. Trimming left V 4 bases short and J 10 bases short, with 14 bases between. Germline V gene data show CDR1 as LNHDA and CDR2 as SQIVND (reference sequence). CDR3 DNA: TGTGCCAGTAGTACAAAACTAGTGGAAGAGCAGTTCTTC. Protein: CASSTKLVEEQFF.